The clone carrying this T cell receptor beta chain showed up just once. The data stem from a study of blood T cell repertoires in COVID-19. Study background: Acute and convalescent COVID-19 specimens originated in the United States, Italy and Spain. Sources were T cells, B-cell-depleted T cells, or PBMCs; the material itself was cDNA or gDNA.

In the source study's methods: The assay estimated nucleated cells by amplifying reference gene primers. The data were produced by immunoSEQ multiplex PCR, yet TCRdb's version contains in-frame clones alone and is incomplete. Clonal size and the V and J genes are those of that table, whereas D and trimming came from the DNA. The sample lists about 200,000 clones; nearly 90% were seen once. The sample taken for sequencing was peripheral blood. The receptor comes from a man between 60 and 75 years old with active or convalescent COVID-19.

CDR3 nucleotides: TGCAGTGCCCCGATCAGATATGGCTACACCTTC. Protein sequence: CSAPIRYGYTF. The chain combines TRBV20-1 with TRBJ1-2; D remains ambiguous. The V gene lost 6 bases and the J gene lost 5 bases, with 10 bases spanning the gap. The V gene's germline CDR1 is DFQATT and CDR2 SNEGSKA (reference sequence). The CDR3 extends over 11 amino acids.